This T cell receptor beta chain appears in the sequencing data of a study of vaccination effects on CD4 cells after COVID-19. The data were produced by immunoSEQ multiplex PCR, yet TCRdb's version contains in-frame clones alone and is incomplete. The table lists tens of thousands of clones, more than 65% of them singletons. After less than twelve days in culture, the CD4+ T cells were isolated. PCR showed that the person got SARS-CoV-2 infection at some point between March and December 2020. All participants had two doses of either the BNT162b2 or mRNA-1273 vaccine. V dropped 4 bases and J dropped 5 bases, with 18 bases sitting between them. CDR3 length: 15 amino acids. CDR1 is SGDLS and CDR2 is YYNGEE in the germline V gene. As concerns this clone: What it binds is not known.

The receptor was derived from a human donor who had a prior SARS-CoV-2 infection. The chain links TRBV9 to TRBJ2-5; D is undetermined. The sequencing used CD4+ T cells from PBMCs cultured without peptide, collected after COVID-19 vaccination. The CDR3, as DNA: TGTGCCAGCAGCCCGCGAGACAACACTGGGGAGACCCAGTACTTC. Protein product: CASSPRDNTGETQYF. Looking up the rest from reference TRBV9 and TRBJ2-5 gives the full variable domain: DSGVTQTPKHLITATGQRVTLRCSPRSGDLSVYWYQQSLDQGLQFLIQYYNGEERAKGNILERFSAQQFPDLHSELNLSSLELGDSALYFCASSPRDNTGETQYFGPGTRLLVL.